Shown below are 9 T cell receptor beta chains from a single sample sequenced in a study of response to subunit inactivated influenza vaccine (dated by TCRdb to 2017 to 2018). Libraries were constructed by RT-PCR. TCRdb lists the instrument as Illumina HiSeq 2500. The raw public data were reprocessed by TCRdb itself: fastp quality trimming at Q25, MiXCR clonotype calling, in-frame beta chains only. Each CDR3 protein gets just one entry, which takes the most common genes and DNA from the rows behind it. This sample has hundreds of thousands of distinct CDR3 sequences in its table, and approximately 15% of those were observed once. The top ten constitute around 10% of the sample. Sequenced material: PBMCs from blood, taken 12 days after vaccination. The receptors were sampled from a man aged 50-59 years who received an inactivated influenza vaccine. Donor details come from another sample of the same person, matched by shared clones.

There are a few counts of this clonotype. CDR3 region: CASSRRAGGPGNEQFF. The CDR3 DNA is TGTGCCAGCAGCCGAAGAGCGGGAGGGCCGGGAAATGAGCAGTTCTTC. The chain combines TRBV4-2 with TRBJ2-1, with 10 nucleotides matching TRBD2. Germline V gene lookup returns CDR1 LGHNA and CDR2 YNFKEQ. The J segment lost 7 bases and the V segment lost 4 bases, leaving 10 bases of the junction unmatched. There are 16 residues in the CDR3.

The chain employs TRBV21-1 and TRBJ2-1; the table's D gene call, TRBD2, was not cross checked with the DNA. TRBV21-1 is described as a pseudogene. The CDR3 has 14 residues. CDR3 in DNA: TGTGCCAGCAACCGGACTAGCGGTGACAATGAGCAGTTCTTC. Its translation is CASNRTSGDNEQFF.

This clonotype was found a few times. The CDR3 DNA reads as TGCAGTGCTAGAGATCGAGTAGCGGGGGTGTACAATGAGCAGTTCTTC. Its protein is CSARDRVAGVYNEQFF. The chain combines TRBV20-1 with TRBJ2-1; 9 bases map to TRBD2. Germline values: CDR1 DFQATT, CDR2 SNEGSKA (reference sequence). This CDR3 contains 16 residues. V was clipped by 0 bases and J by 4 bases; unmatched bases: 7.

The chain couples TRBV4-3 to TRBJ1-1; unclear D gene. Looked up from germline, CDR1 is LGHNA and CDR2 is YSLEER. This CDR3 region has 14 residues. V was clipped by 1 base and J by 7 bases, with 13 bases between them. CDR3 residues: CASSQVTGYGEAFF. As DNA, the CDR3 is TGCGCCAGCAGCCAAGTTACTGGGTATGGTGAAGCTTTCTTT.

This clonotype was picked up a small number of times. The J gene is TRBJ2-3, the V gene TRBV9; maybe TRBD2 (7 bases). CDR3 length equals 15 residues. The V gene's germline CDR1 is SGDLS and CDR2 YYNGEE. V lost 0 bases and J lost 1, with 9 bases in between. The CDR3: CASSVAGGGTDTQYF. The CDR3 nucleotides read TGTGCCAGCAGCGTAGCGGGGGGCGGCACAGATACGCAGTATTTT.

This clonotype was seen ten or more times. The chain couples TRBV29-1 to TRBJ2-3; D is perhaps TRBD1 (6 bases). Germline-derived CDR1 and CDR2 are SQVTM and ANQGSEA. V lost 4 bases, J lost 0 bases, and 8 bases lay in between. CDR3 length equals 13 residues. This CDR3 is CSVGDRSTDTQYF. The CDR3 DNA reads TGCAGCGTTGGAGACAGGAGCACAGATACGCAGTATTTT.

This clonotype was detected a few times. The V and J genes are TRBV12-3 or TRBV12-4 and TRBJ2-2; TRBD1 agrees at 10 bases. The ends lost 6 bases at V and 4 bases at J; junction bases unmatched: 5. The CDR3 is 15 residues long. CDR3 sequence (DNA): TGTGCCAGCAGGCCGGGACAGGGGTTCACCGGGGAGCTGTTTTTT. Translated: CASRPGQGFTGELFF.

The CDR3 region has the DNA TGCGCCAGCAGCCGGGACGGGGGCTCCTACGAGCAGTACTTC. It codes for CASSRDGGSYEQYF. V gene TRBV5-1 combines with J gene TRBJ2-7, with a weak D call TRBD2 (6 bases). The CDR3 is made up of 14 amino acids. Trimming took 4 bases from V and 0 from J, leaving 11 bases between them. Germline CDR1 is SGHRS and CDR2 is YFSETQ.

The table lists this clonotype with many counts. This chain uses TRBV15 with TRBJ2-4; TRBD2 matches 7 bases. This CDR3 comprises 19 residues. CDR1 LNHNV and CDR2 YYDKDF come from the germline V gene (reference sequence). V dropped 1 base and J dropped 0; count of bases not matched to a gene: 12. The CDR3 sequence: CATSRVGASGALAKNIQYF. CDR3 in DNA: TGTGCCACCAGCAGAGTAGGGGCTAGCGGAGCTCTAGCCAAAAACATTCAGTACTTC. The full variable domain, rest sourced from reference TRBV15 and TRBJ2-4, is DAMVIQNPRYQVTQFGKPVTLSCSQTLNHNVMYWYQQKSSQAPKLLFHYYDKDFNNEADTPDNFQSRRPNTSFCFLDIRSPGLGDTAMYLCATSRVGASGALAKNIQYFGAGTRLSVL.